The rows below give T cell receptor beta chains drawn from one sample of a study of metastatic and nonmetastatic thyroid tumors. TCRdb reprocessed the PCR reads using MiXCR. This sample has about 30,000 clones, with 30% found just once. Input material: blood. The receptors stem from a female donor with papillary thyroid cancer or a benign thyroid nodule (not recorded which). Some clones in this sample may be carry-over from other donors' samples. CDR3s leave out the opening cysteine and the closing phenylalanine or tryptophan.

J gene: TRBJ2-2
V gene: TRBV4-1
CDR3 protein: ASNPEGQGARELF

J gene: TRBJ2-7
V gene: TRBV19
CDR3 protein: ASSETGGFYEQY

J gene: TRBJ1-2
V gene: TRBV19
CDR3 protein: ASSISGASSGYT

J gene: TRBJ2-7
V gene: TRBV6-2/TRBV6-3
CDR3 protein: ASSYYAGLSYEQY

J gene: TRBJ1-6
V gene: TRBV7-9
CDR3 protein: ASSGGSSYNSPLH

J gene: TRBJ2-1
V gene: TRBV7-2
CDR3 protein: ASSLVQGGNEQF

J gene: TRBJ2-3
V gene: TRBV9
CDR3 protein: ASSVEGEGGDTQY

J gene: TRBJ2-2
V gene: TRBV5-6
CDR3 protein: ASSFGFPGELF

J gene: TRBJ1-5
V gene: TRBV2
CDR3 protein: ASRLQTGANQPQH

J gene: TRBJ2-7
V gene: TRBV6-1
CDR3 protein: ASSLPGSSYEQY

J gene: TRBJ1-2
V gene: TRBV5-1
CDR3 protein: ASSPGDLVNYGYT

J gene: TRBJ2-3
V gene: TRBV12-3/TRBV12-4
CDR3 protein: ASSRKGGNTDTQY

J gene: TRBJ1-2
V gene: TRBV28
CDR3 protein: ASSFNLAGLNYGYT

J gene: TRBJ1-6
V gene: TRBV7-3
CDR3 protein: ASSETGGLGSPLH

J gene: TRBJ2-1
V gene: TRBV6-5
CDR3 protein: ASLDPPGGSYNEQF

J gene: TRBJ1-1
V gene: TRBV27
CDR3 protein: ASAIRFMNTEAF

J gene: TRBJ2-3
V gene: TRBV20-1
CDR3 protein: SAPKSGFTDTQY

J gene: TRBJ1-3
V gene: TRBV6-1
CDR3 protein: ASIPRDRAGDTIY

J gene: TRBJ2-7
V gene: TRBV9
CDR3 protein: ASSVAGTGGNEQY

J gene: TRBJ1-2
V gene: TRBV7-2
CDR3 protein: ASSSGRAGYGYT

J gene: TRBJ2-2
V gene: TRBV12-3/TRBV12-4
CDR3 protein: ASSSYGQGRSGELF

J gene: TRBJ1-5
V gene: TRBV30
CDR3 protein: AWIGPSQPQH

J gene: TRBJ2-2
V gene: TRBV28
CDR3 protein: ASTTGQGLNTGELF

J gene: TRBJ1-2
V gene: TRBV24-1
CDR3 protein: ATSAPQGQGASAYGYT

J gene: TRBJ2-5
V gene: TRBV10-1
CDR3 protein: ASSESGDRQETQY

J gene: TRBJ2-3
V gene: TRBV20-1
CDR3 protein: SAHFAGRTDTQY

J gene: TRBJ1-2
V gene: TRBV6-2/TRBV6-3
CDR3 protein: ASSYVAGSGYT

J gene: TRBJ1-1
V gene: TRBV6-2/TRBV6-3
CDR3 protein: ASSFQDLRQGVTEAF

J gene: TRBJ2-2
V gene: TRBV5-1
CDR3 protein: ASSPHETGELF

J gene: TRBJ2-3
V gene: TRBV27
CDR3 protein: ASSLLAGAYYTDTQY

J gene: TRBJ2-1
V gene: TRBV27
CDR3 protein: ASSGGGANEQF

J gene: TRBJ2-7
V gene: TRBV11-2
CDR3 protein: ASSLVRGGEQY

J gene: TRBJ2-2
V gene: TRBV19
CDR3 protein: ASSIIRESGELF

J gene: TRBJ1-5
V gene: TRBV18
CDR3 protein: ASSSQGNQPQH

J gene: TRBJ2-2
V gene: TRBV28
CDR3 protein: ASTKDRGWSGELF

J gene: TRBJ2-3
V gene: TRBV2
CDR3 protein: ASRVGRTGRTDTQY

J gene: TRBJ2-1
V gene: TRBV28
CDR3 protein: ASLTSGGQDEQF

J gene: TRBJ2-1
V gene: TRBV6-4
CDR3 protein: ASSRQGDWDEQF

J gene: TRBJ1-1
V gene: TRBV7-9
CDR3 protein: ASSGTGLEAF

J gene: TRBJ2-7
V gene: TRBV3-1
CDR3 protein: ASLSSGYEQY

J gene: TRBJ2-1
V gene: TRBV11-2
CDR3 protein: ASSLASLNEQF

J gene: TRBJ1-2
V gene: TRBV27
CDR3 protein: ASSFLRSGYGYT

J gene: TRBJ1-1
V gene: TRBV6-2/TRBV6-3
CDR3 protein: ASSYKRGHWAEAF

J gene: TRBJ2-7
V gene: TRBV5-5
CDR3 protein: ASLRDRDRGREQY

J gene: TRBJ2-7
V gene: TRBV5-1
CDR3 protein: ASSLSSSEQY

J gene: TRBJ2-1
V gene: TRBV5-1
CDR3 protein: ASSLKGAATHEQF

J gene: TRBJ2-7
V gene: TRBV6-1
CDR3 protein: ASSEGDDYEQY

J gene: TRBJ2-2
V gene: TRBV6-2/TRBV6-3
CDR3 protein: ASSYFSGTGGELF